This T cell receptor beta chain was identified during a study of shared clonotypes between healthy human individuals. The test was conducted at deep level. Sorted-subset replicate PCR reactions were performed with about 200 ng DNA, corresponding to roughly 30,000 T cell genomes. Assay used: immunoSEQ multiplex PCR; TCRdb lists only in-frame clones, some missing. The table lists 950,000 to 1,100,000 clones, approximately 76% of them singletons. With V trimmed by 3 bases and J by 10 bases, 4 bases remained unmatched. The CDR3 extends over 12 amino acids. The germline CDR1 and CDR2 sequences are SGHRS and YFSETQ.

The source of this sequence is a man in his late teens or twenties in good health. The chain is built from TRBV5-1 and TRBJ1-1, with 9 bases fitting TRBD1. Sequenced input: memory CD4+ T cells sorted from blood. Subset in this sample: CD45RA-negative fraction. In DNA, the CDR3 is TGCGCCAGCAGCTCGGGACAGGGTCCAGCTTTCTTT. Translated, it gives CASSSGQGPAFF.